This TCR beta chain stems from a study of post-analysis software for immune sequencing data. Study summary: The disease courses spanned relapsing-remitting, secondary progressive and progressive-relapsing forms of multiple sclerosis.

Worth noting for this clonotype: Its antigen is unknown.

Points from the study as a whole: Significantly lower normalized Chao1 diversity was seen in multiple sclerosis patients than in controls. TRBV5-6, TRBV5-1 and TRBV20-1 belonged to a set of about five TRBV segments that were more frequent in patients than controls. The authors found that F measure strongly co-clustered same-batch samples.

The CDR3 loop spans 13 amino acids. Germline CDR1 and CDR2: SQVTM and ANQGSEA. The ends lost 6 bases at V and 12 bases at J; junction bases unmatched: 10. The TCR beta cDNA libraries contained unique molecular identifiers. There were 1 to 10 million T cells, and 450,000 to 550,000 cDNA molecules came from them. Each CDR3 protein gets one entry after TCRdb re-called the PCR reads with MiXCR. The sample has around 770,000 distinct CDR3 sequences, around 42% seen once; the top ten hold roughly 5%. Sequenced material: blood. V usage is TRBV29-1 and J usage is TRBJ2-5; 13 bases are a match to TRBD2. The TCR sequence derives from a girl between 5 and 17 years old with multiple sclerosis. The CDR3 nucleotides are TGCAGCGTCAGGACGGCCGGGACTAGCGGGAAGTACTTC. This encodes CSVRTAGTSGKYF.